A single sample is the source of the 30 T cell receptor beta chains below, sequenced in a study of blood T cell repertoires in COVID-19. Measured with immunoSEQ multiplex PCR; TCRdb has only the in-frame clones, and not every one. The sample has under 300,000 clones, roughly 87% seen once; the top ten hold 13%. The sequencing sample was made of peripheral blood. These receptor sequences come from a human donor in a cohort sampled during active COVID-19.

This chain connects TRBV5-1 to TRBJ2-2, with D tentatively TRBD2 (5 bases). Trimming removed 4 bases from V and 7 bases from J, with 8 bases in between. Germline V lookup: CDR1 SGHRS, CDR2 YFSETQ. This CDR3 spans 12 amino acids. CDR3 in DNA: TGCGCCAGCAGCCTCGAGGGCGGGGAGCTGTTTTTT. Translating gives CASSLEGGELFF.

This clone was seen only once. The chain has TRBV5-1 and TRBJ2-2, with 10 bases matching TRBD1. J gave up 5 bases and V 2 bases, and 6 bases lay outside the gene matches. Germline V CDR1 and CDR2: SGHRS, YFSETQ. The CDR3 spans 16 residues. The CDR3 sequence is CASSLSRQGATGELFF. In nucleotides, the CDR3 is TGCGCCAGCAGCTTATCCCGACAGGGGGCGACCGGGGAGCTGTTTTTT.

As for this clone: The sample contains more than one DNA sequence encoding this CDR3. The chain combines TRBV29-1 with TRBJ1-1; D not certain. V gave up 6 bases and J gave up 1 base, with 6 bases separating them. The CDR3 runs to 11 residues. Looked up from germline, CDR1 is SQVTM and CDR2 is ANQGSEA. Written as DNA, the CDR3 is TGCAGCGTGAGGGAGAACACTGAAGCTTTCTTT. Its translation: CSVRENTEAFF.

This chain uses TRBV7-9 with TRBJ1-6; D is uncertain. Per the germline V gene, CDR1 is SEHNR and CDR2 is FQNEAQ (reference sequence). The CDR3 runs 14 residues. Trimming cost V 4 bases and J 7 bases, with 11 bases left between them. The CDR3 loop reads CASSYGQVNSPLHF. Written as DNA, the CDR3 is TGTGCCAGCAGCTATGGGCAGGTGAATTCACCCCTCCACTTT.

This clone occurred once. The rearrangement links TRBV19 to TRBJ2-5; TRBD2 matches 11 bases. The V and J ends lost 5 bases and 7 bases, in that order; junction bases with no gene match: 6. Germline CDR1 reads LNHDA; CDR2 reads SQIVND (reference sequence). The CDR3 is 14 residues long. CDR3 coding DNA: TGTGCCAGTAGTGATAGCGGGAGGGCCGCGACCCAGTACTTC. It encodes CASSDSGRAATQYF.

The chain couples TRBV7-6 to TRBJ2-1; 10 positions match TRBD2. The V and J ends lost 0 bases and 16 bases, in that order; junction bases with no gene match: 9. The CDR3 is 14 residues long. Looked up from germline, CDR1 is SGHVS and CDR2 is FNYEAQ. The chain's CDR3 is CASSLAETSGPPFF. The CDR3 nucleotides are TGTGCCAGCAGCTTAGCGGAGACTAGCGGGCCCCCTTTCTTC.

The CDR3 protein is CASSFGASGRVPYEQYF. Here the CDR3 DNA reads TGTGCCAGCAGTTTCGGGGCTAGCGGGAGGGTCCCCTACGAGCAGTACTTC. The V gene is TRBV6-9, the J gene TRBJ2-7, with 12 bases fitting TRBD2. V trimming: 4 bases; J trimming: 2 bases; junction bases outside the gene matches: 9. Germline V CDR1 and CDR2: MNHGY, SVAAGI. CDR3 length: 17 residues.

The sample holds many counts of this clone. The DNA for the CDR3 is TGTGCCATCGTAGCCTACTCCTACGAGCAGTACTTC. This sequence encodes CAIVAYSYEQYF. V is TRBV6-5 and J is TRBJ2-7; no reliable D call. The V gene lost 10 bases and the J gene lost 0 bases, with 10 bases spanning the gap. Germline CDR1 MNHEY, CDR2 SVGAGI. This CDR3 spans 12 amino acids.

The rearrangement links TRBV5-5 to TRBJ2-3; 7 bases line up with TRBD1. V gave up 0 bases and J gave up 2 bases; unmatched junction bases: 6. The CDR3 sequence is 16 residues long. The germline V gene encodes CDR1 SGHKS and CDR2 YYEKEE (reference sequence). The CDR3 bases are TGTGCCAGCAGCTTGGACAACAGGGGTTCCACAGATACGCAGTATTTT. This translates into CASSLDNRGSTDTQYF.

The V gene is TRBV6-5, the J gene TRBJ2-1; 8 nucleotides line up with TRBD2. Germline V CDR1 and CDR2: MNHEY, SVGAGI. The CDR3 runs 14 residues. With V trimmed by 6 bases and J by 7 bases, 8 bases remained unmatched. CDR3 amino acids: CASRPPVAGNEQFF. The CDR3 DNA follows: TGTGCCAGCAGACCCCCCGTAGCGGGGAATGAGCAGTTCTTC.

The chain joins TRBV19 to TRBJ1-1; 7 bases match TRBD1. Germline lookup yields CDR1 LNHDA and CDR2 SQIVND (reference sequence). The junction had 5 bases not matched to a gene; V was cut back by 7 bases and J by 3 bases. The CDR3 totals 13 residues. The CDR3 sequence: CASNAGGYTEAFF. In DNA, the CDR3 is TGTGCCAGTAACGCAGGGGGGTACACTGAAGCTTTCTTT.

The V call is TRBV2, the J call TRBJ2-2; no clear D gene. Germline-derived CDR1 and CDR2 are SNHLY and FYNNEI. This CDR3 spans 13 amino acids. V was trimmed by 9 bases and J by 3 bases, leaving 11 bases between them. CDR3 amino acids: CASLPPYTGELFF. In DNA, the CDR3 is TGTGCCAGTCTCCCCCCTTACACCGGGGAGCTGTTTTTT.

This clone has only a few counts. V usage is TRBV4-2 and J usage is TRBJ1-1; D not resolved. V lost 0 bases, J lost 11 bases, and 13 bases lay in between. CDR3 length: 13 amino acids. Germline V gene data show CDR1 as LGHNA and CDR2 as YNFKEQ. This CDR3 is CASSQERSQRAFF. CDR3 nucleotides: TGTGCCAGCAGCCAAGAGCGGTCTCAACGGGCTTTCTTT.

The chain is built from TRBV18 and TRBJ2-7; possibly TRBD1 for D (5 bases). V gave up 3 bases and J gave up 4 bases, with 13 bases separating them. CDR1 and CDR2 (germline): KGHSH, LQKENI. The CDR3 sequence is 14 residues long. The CDR3 is CASSPAQGNYEQYF. The CDR3 DNA reads TGTGCCAGCTCACCTGCCCAGGGAAATTACGAGCAGTACTTC. Drawing the rest from reference TRBV18 and TRBJ2-7, the complete variable domain is NAGVMQNPRHLVRRRGQEARLRCSPMKGHSHVYWYRQLPEEGLKFMVYLQKENIIDESGMPKERFSAEFPKEGPSILRIQQVVRGDSAAYFCASSPAQGNYEQYFGPGTRLTVT.

This clone was counted a single time. The genes are TRBV19 and TRBJ2-3; 8 nucleotides agree with TRBD2. Germline V gene sequence: CDR1 LNHDA, CDR2 SQIVND (reference sequence). The CDR3 has 16 amino acids. Trimming took 4 bases from V and 1 from J; bases not matched to a gene: 7. The CDR3 reads CASSNGAGVGTDTQYF. The CDR3 region has the DNA TGTGCCAGTAGTAACGGAGCGGGAGTGGGCACAGATACGCAGTATTTT.

This chain links TRBV7-2 with TRBJ1-6, with a possible D match to TRBD1 (6 bases). Trimming pared 8 bases from V and 2 bases from J, leaving 13 bases between. Germline-derived CDR1 and CDR2 are SGHTA and FQGNSA. This CDR3 region has 15 residues. CDR3 in amino acids: CASRLQGTYNSPLHF. CDR3 nucleotide sequence: TGTGCCAGCCGCCTACAGGGAACCTATAATTCACCCCTCCACTTT.

The chain links TRBV11-2 to TRBJ2-3; no reliable D call. V was cut by 1 base and J by 7 bases, with 6 bases left in between. The CDR3 has 12 amino acids. Germline CDR1 and CDR2: SGHAT and FQNNGV. The CDR3 sequence: CASSLVRYTQYF. The CDR3 nucleotides read TGTGCCAGCAGCTTAGTTCGGTATACGCAGTATTTT.

This chain joins TRBV10-3 and TRBJ2-2; D perhaps matches TRBD2 (6 bases). This CDR3 comprises 14 residues. Germline CDR1 reads ENHRY; CDR2 reads SYGVKD. V was clipped by 3 bases and J by 4 bases, with 9 bases between them. CDR3 coding DNA: TGTGCCATCAGTGAAGGGACTCCCACCGGGGAGCTGTTTTTT. As protein: CAISEGTPTGELFF.

This clone was seen more than once but under ten times. V gene TRBV28 combines with J gene TRBJ2-7; perhaps TRBD1 as D (5 bases). The CDR3 is 11 amino acids. V lost 7 bases, J lost 3 bases, and 7 bases lay in between. Germline V gene data show CDR1 as MDHEN and CDR2 as SYDVKM. CDR3 DNA sequence: TGTGCCAGCACAGGGATCTACGAGCAGTACTTC. It encodes CASTGIYEQYF.

The gene calls are TRBV5-1 and TRBJ2-2; a possible D gene is TRBD1 (5 bases). V was trimmed by 0 bases and J by 7 bases, leaving 10 bases between them. The CDR3 extends over 14 amino acids. The germline gives CDR1 SGHRS, CDR2 YFSETQ. CDR3 in amino acids: CASSLDGANGELFF. For the CDR3, the DNA is TGCGCCAGCAGCTTGGATGGGGCTAACGGGGAGCTGTTTTTT.

The rearrangement joins TRBV5-1 to TRBJ2-7, with TRBD2 identical over 9 bases. The CDR3 runs to 15 residues. Germline CDR1 is SGHRS and CDR2 is YFSETQ. The junction had 7 bases not matched to a gene; V was cut back by 0 bases and J by 6 bases. Here the CDR3 reads CASSLVVAGGREQYF. The CDR3 coding sequence is TGCGCCAGCAGCTTGGTGGTTGCGGGAGGGCGCGAGCAGTACTTC.

The chain combines TRBV2 with TRBJ2-5; 8 bases align to TRBD2. Germline V gene lookup returns CDR1 SNHLY and CDR2 FYNNEI. J gave up 5 bases and V 1 base, and 6 bases lay outside the gene matches. The CDR3 has 15 residues. For the CDR3, the DNA is TGTGCCAGCAGTGAAGGAAACGGGAGGGCGGAGACCCAGTACTTC. Protein product: CASSEGNGRAETQYF.

V gene TRBV27 combines with J gene TRBJ1-2; 9 bases are shared with TRBD1. Per germline, CDR1 MNHEY and CDR2 SMNVEV (reference sequence). The CDR3 has 14 residues. Trimming took 8 bases from V and 3 from J; bases not matched to a gene: 7. CDR3 residues: CASRRTGAHYGYTF. CDR3 nucleotide sequence: TGTGCCAGCCGTCGGACAGGGGCGCACTATGGCTACACCTTC.

This clone was counted only a few times. The chain joins TRBV28 to TRBJ2-1; tentative D call: TRBD2 (6 bases). CDR1 and CDR2 (germline): MDHEN, SYDVKM. V shed 6 bases and J shed 8 bases, with 14 bases lying between them. The CDR3 extends over 13 amino acids. The CDR3 bases are TGTGCCAGCAGACCTGGGGGGTCCCATGAGCAGTTCTTC. The encoded protein is CASRPGGSHEQFF.

This clone was recorded only once. The chain couples TRBV18 to TRBJ1-2; 7 positions match TRBD1. Germline V gene data show CDR1 as KGHSH and CDR2 as LQKENI. Trimming cost V 6 bases and J 8 bases; bases outside gene matches: 9. CDR3 length: 13 amino acids. The CDR3 loop is CASSRTGLRGYTF. The CDR3 DNA reads TGTGCCAGCTCGCGGACAGGACTTAGGGGCTACACCTTC.

This clone was seen a single time. V gene TRBV11-2 combines with J gene TRBJ2-5; 10 positions match TRBD2. The CDR3 is 18 amino acids. V shed 0 bases, J shed 7 bases, and the junction held 14 bases outside the gene matches. Germline values: CDR1 SGHAT, CDR2 FQNNGV. CDR3: CASSLDKLAGITIRTQYF. The DNA of the CDR3 is TGTGCCAGCAGCTTAGATAAACTAGCGGGGATTACTATTCGGACCCAGTACTTC.

The chain carries TRBV6-5 and TRBJ1-1; no firm D call. Germline-derived CDR1 and CDR2 are MNHEY and SVGAGI. The V and J ends lost 6 bases and 1 base respectively, with 3 bases between them. This CDR3 spans 11 amino acids. Here the CDR3 reads CASRANTEAFF. The CDR3 DNA follows: TGTGCCAGCAGGGCGAACACTGAAGCTTTCTTT.

V gene TRBV6-5 combines with J gene TRBJ2-3, with 8 bases lining up with TRBD1. J was trimmed by 5 bases and V by 4 bases; bases with no gene match: 8. The CDR3 runs 15 residues. Germline CDR1 reads MNHEY; CDR2 reads SVGAGI. The CDR3 sequence: CASSSDRGIGDTQYF. The CDR3 DNA reads TGTGCCAGCAGTTCTGACAGGGGAATCGGAGATACGCAGTATTTT.

This clone was detected only once. The chain couples TRBV10-2 to TRBJ1-1, with D possibly matching TRBD1 (5 bases). The CDR3 sequence is 15 residues long. The germline CDR1 and CDR2 sequences are WSHSY and SAAADI. Between the trimmed V and J ends, which lost 0 bases and 4 bases, there was a span of 12 bases. In DNA form, the CDR3 reads TGCGCCAGCAGTGAGTCCCGGGGGTGGAGCACTGAAGCTTTCTTT. Translating gives CASSESRGWSTEAFF.

On this clone: Additional DNA sequences in this sample encode the identical CDR3. The chain has TRBV18 and TRBJ2-3; 7 nucleotides align to TRBD1. The germline CDR1 and CDR2 sequences are KGHSH and LQKENI. CDR3 length: 14 amino acids. Trimming removed 3 bases from V and 3 bases from J; junction bases left unmatched: 3. The CDR3 here is CASSPTGSTDTQYF. Written as DNA, the CDR3 is TGTGCCAGCTCACCGACAGGGAGTACAGATACGCAGTATTTT.